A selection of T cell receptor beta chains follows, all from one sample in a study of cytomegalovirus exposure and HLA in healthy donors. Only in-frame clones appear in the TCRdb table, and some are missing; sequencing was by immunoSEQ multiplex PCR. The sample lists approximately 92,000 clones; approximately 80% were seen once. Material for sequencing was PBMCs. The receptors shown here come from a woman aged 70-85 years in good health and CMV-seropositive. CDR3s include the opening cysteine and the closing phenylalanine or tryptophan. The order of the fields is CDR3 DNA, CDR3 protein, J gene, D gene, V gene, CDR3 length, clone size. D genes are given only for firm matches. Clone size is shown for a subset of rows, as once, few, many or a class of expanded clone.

CDR3 DNA: TGTGCCAGCTCACCAGACAGGAACTATGGCTACACCTTC
CDR3 protein: CASSPDRNYGYTF
J gene: TRBJ1-2
D gene: NA
V gene: TRBV18
CDR3 length: 13
clone size: NA

CDR3 DNA: TGTGCCTGGAGTGTCCAGAGGGGGACTGAAGCTTTCTTT
CDR3 protein: CAWSVQRGTEAFF
J gene: TRBJ1-1
D gene: NA
V gene: TRBV30
CDR3 length: 13
clone size: NA

CDR3 DNA: TGTGCCAGCAGCTTAGATTTGGGGGACAAGTACTTC
CDR3 protein: CASSLDLGDKYF
J gene: TRBJ2-7
D gene: NA
V gene: TRBV7-2
CDR3 length: 12
clone size: NA

CDR3 DNA: TGTGCCAGCAGCTTGGGCGGAGCGGGAGGGAAGGATACGCAGTATTTT
CDR3 protein: CASSLGGAGGKDTQYF
J gene: TRBJ2-3
D gene: TRBD2
V gene: TRBV5-4
CDR3 length: 16
clone size: NA

CDR3 DNA: TGTGCCAGCAGTTACTCGAGAGGGAACTCCAATACGCAGTATTTT
CDR3 protein: CASSYSRGNSNTQYF
J gene: TRBJ2-3
D gene: NA
V gene: TRBV6-5
CDR3 length: 15
clone size: NA

CDR3 DNA: TGTGCCAGCAGCTTACGGCGGGAGCGCCACAATGAGCAGTTCTTC
CDR3 protein: CASSLRRERHNEQFF
J gene: TRBJ2-1
D gene: TRBD2
V gene: TRBV11-2
CDR3 length: 15
clone size: NA

CDR3 DNA: TGTGCCAGCAGCTTAGGCATACAGGGGCCAGATACGCAGTATTTT
CDR3 protein: CASSLGIQGPDTQYF
J gene: TRBJ2-3
D gene: TRBD1
V gene: TRBV7-3
CDR3 length: 15
clone size: NA

CDR3 DNA: TGTGCCAGCAGTTTCCTCCCGGGACAGGGCGTGGGCACAGATACGCAGTATTTT
CDR3 protein: CASSFLPGQGVGTDTQYF
J gene: TRBJ2-3
D gene: TRBD1
V gene: TRBV27
CDR3 length: 18
clone size: NA

CDR3 DNA: TGTGCCAGCAGCGTGGATGGAGGGTACGAGCAGTACTTC
CDR3 protein: CASSVDGGYEQYF
J gene: TRBJ2-7
D gene: NA
V gene: TRBV11-3
CDR3 length: 13
clone size: NA

CDR3 DNA: TGCAGCGTGCTCAGGGGATGGACCGGGGAGCTGTTTTTT
CDR3 protein: CSVLRGWTGELFF
J gene: TRBJ2-2
D gene: NA
V gene: TRBV29-1
CDR3 length: 13
clone size: NA

CDR3 DNA: TGTGCCAGCAGTTTGAGGTCACTTGAAGCTTTCTTT
CDR3 protein: CASSLRSLEAFF
J gene: TRBJ1-1
D gene: NA
V gene: TRBV28
CDR3 length: 12
clone size: once

CDR3 DNA: TGTGCCAGCACCCAGCAGGGCTTCTCTGGGGCCAACGTCCTGACTTTC
CDR3 protein: CASTQQGFSGANVLTF
J gene: TRBJ2-6
D gene: NA
V gene: TRBV2
CDR3 length: 16
clone size: once

CDR3 DNA: TGTGCCAGCAGTCCCCAGACTAGCGGTTACAATGAGCAGTTCTTC
CDR3 protein: CASSPQTSGYNEQFF
J gene: TRBJ2-1
D gene: TRBD2
V gene: TRBV28
CDR3 length: 15
clone size: NA

CDR3 DNA: TGTGCCAGCAGCCAAGAAGGGTCGGGGACAGGGACTGGCTACACCTTC
CDR3 protein: CASSQEGSGTGTGYTF
J gene: TRBJ1-2
D gene: TRBD1
V gene: TRBV14
CDR3 length: 16
clone size: NA

CDR3 DNA: TGTGCCAGCACCCTACAGGGGTCGGGTAGCAATCAGCCCCAGCATTTT
CDR3 protein: CASTLQGSGSNQPQHF
J gene: TRBJ1-5
D gene: TRBD1
V gene: TRBV28
CDR3 length: 16
clone size: NA

CDR3 DNA: TGTGCCAGCAGCTCGTCGTTGAGGGATACGCAGTATTTT
CDR3 protein: CASSSSLRDTQYF
J gene: TRBJ2-3
D gene: NA
V gene: TRBV7-3
CDR3 length: 13
clone size: NA

CDR3 DNA: TGCGCCAGCAGCCTTCGAACTAGCGGGAGGGCCCAAGAGACCCAGTACTTC
CDR3 protein: CASSLRTSGRAQETQYF
J gene: TRBJ2-5
D gene: TRBD2
V gene: TRBV5-1
CDR3 length: 17
clone size: NA

CDR3 DNA: TGTGCCAGTAGTATACAGGGGGCAGGTTCACCCCTCCACTTT
CDR3 protein: CASSIQGAGSPLHF
J gene: TRBJ1-6
D gene: TRBD1
V gene: TRBV19
CDR3 length: 14
clone size: NA

CDR3 DNA: TGTGCCAGCACACTGGCGGGGGGAGCTGAAAAACTGTTTTTT
CDR3 protein: CASTLAGGAEKLFF
J gene: TRBJ1-4
D gene: NA
V gene: TRBV25-1
CDR3 length: 14
clone size: few

CDR3 DNA: TGTGCCAGCAGCCCGGGGGGCTCACGGGAGCAGTACTTC
CDR3 protein: CASSPGGSREQYF
J gene: TRBJ2-7
D gene: NA
V gene: TRBV7-3
CDR3 length: 13
clone size: few

CDR3 DNA: TGTGCCAGCAGAGGATCCGGGACGGGAGCTGAAGCTTTCTTT
CDR3 protein: CASRGSGTGAEAFF
J gene: TRBJ1-1
D gene: NA
V gene: TRBV25-1
CDR3 length: 14
clone size: once

CDR3 DNA: TGTGCCAGCAGGAGGACTAGCGCCTACGAGCAGTACTTC
CDR3 protein: CASRRTSAYEQYF
J gene: TRBJ2-7
D gene: TRBD2
V gene: TRBV2
CDR3 length: 13
clone size: once

CDR3 DNA: TGTGCCAGCAGCTTAGGGACTAGCACAGATACGCAGTATTTT
CDR3 protein: CASSLGTSTDTQYF
J gene: TRBJ2-3
D gene: NA
V gene: TRBV7-8
CDR3 length: 14
clone size: NA

CDR3 DNA: TGTGCCAGCAGCGTAGCGAGTAAGCCGGGACAGGGGGTTGGCTACACCTTC
CDR3 protein: CASSVASKPGQGVGYTF
J gene: TRBJ1-2
D gene: TRBD1
V gene: TRBV9
CDR3 length: 17
clone size: NA

CDR3 DNA: TGTGCCAGCAGCTTTAGCGGGAGCTCCTACAATGAGCAGTTCTTC
CDR3 protein: CASSFSGSSYNEQFF
J gene: TRBJ2-1
D gene: TRBD2
V gene: TRBV7-3
CDR3 length: 15
clone size: once

CDR3 DNA: TGTGCCAGCAGCCGCGAACGGGGGGCTACGAACACCGGGGAGCTGTTTTTT
CDR3 protein: CASSRERGATNTGELFF
J gene: TRBJ2-2
D gene: NA
V gene: TRBV4-2
CDR3 length: 17
clone size: once

CDR3 DNA: TGTGCCAGCAGTGAAATCGGTCTAGCGGGTGACAATGAGCAGTTCTTC
CDR3 protein: CASSEIGLAGDNEQFF
J gene: TRBJ2-1
D gene: TRBD2
V gene: TRBV6-1
CDR3 length: 16
clone size: NA

CDR3 DNA: TGTGCCAGCAGCCGTCCGGGACAGGAGAACTACGAGCAGTACTTC
CDR3 protein: CASSRPGQENYEQYF
J gene: TRBJ2-7
D gene: TRBD1
V gene: TRBV5-6
CDR3 length: 15
clone size: NA

CDR3 DNA: TGCGCCAGCAGCCAAGTCGGCAGGGGGCTTCTTCATGAAAAACTGTTTTTT
CDR3 protein: CASSQVGRGLLHEKLFF
J gene: TRBJ1-4
D gene: TRBD1
V gene: TRBV4-1
CDR3 length: 17
clone size: NA

CDR3 DNA: TGTGCCAGCAGTGAACTAACTAGCGGAGGGCGTGGTGAGCAGTTCTTC
CDR3 protein: CASSELTSGGRGEQFF
J gene: TRBJ2-1
D gene: TRBD2
V gene: TRBV6-4
CDR3 length: 16
clone size: NA

CDR3 DNA: TGTGCCAGCTCACCTAAGCTTTCGTCCTACAATGAGCAGTTCTTC
CDR3 protein: CASSPKLSSYNEQFF
J gene: TRBJ2-1
D gene: NA
V gene: TRBV18
CDR3 length: 15
clone size: NA

CDR3 DNA: TGTGCCAGTAGTATCGAGGGGGGGCTGAGTGATACGCAGTATTTT
CDR3 protein: CASSIEGGLSDTQYF
J gene: TRBJ2-3
D gene: NA
V gene: TRBV19
CDR3 length: 15
clone size: NA

CDR3 DNA: TGTGCCAGCAGTGAAGCGCGGCAGGATACGCAGTATTTT
CDR3 protein: CASSEARQDTQYF
J gene: TRBJ2-3
D gene: NA
V gene: TRBV6-1
CDR3 length: 13
clone size: NA

CDR3 DNA: TGCGCCAGCAGCCAGGACACAGGGGGCTCGCGGGAGCAGTACTTC
CDR3 protein: CASSQDTGGSREQYF
J gene: TRBJ2-7
D gene: TRBD1
V gene: TRBV4-1
CDR3 length: 15
clone size: NA

CDR3 DNA: TGTGCCAGCAGTTCCCTAGCGGGAGGGATAGATACGCAGTATTTT
CDR3 protein: CASSSLAGGIDTQYF
J gene: TRBJ2-3
D gene: TRBD2
V gene: TRBV7-9
CDR3 length: 15
clone size: NA

CDR3 DNA: TGCGCCAGCTCCAGGACAGGACCCTGCAATCAGCCCCAGCATTTT
CDR3 protein: CASSRTGPCNQPQHF
J gene: TRBJ1-5
D gene: TRBD1
V gene: TRBV23-1
CDR3 length: 15
clone size: NA

CDR3 DNA: TGTGCCAGCAGTGTCCGGACTAGCGGGAAGTACAATGAGCAGTTCTTC
CDR3 protein: CASSVRTSGKYNEQFF
J gene: TRBJ2-1
D gene: TRBD2
V gene: TRBV6-1
CDR3 length: 16
clone size: NA